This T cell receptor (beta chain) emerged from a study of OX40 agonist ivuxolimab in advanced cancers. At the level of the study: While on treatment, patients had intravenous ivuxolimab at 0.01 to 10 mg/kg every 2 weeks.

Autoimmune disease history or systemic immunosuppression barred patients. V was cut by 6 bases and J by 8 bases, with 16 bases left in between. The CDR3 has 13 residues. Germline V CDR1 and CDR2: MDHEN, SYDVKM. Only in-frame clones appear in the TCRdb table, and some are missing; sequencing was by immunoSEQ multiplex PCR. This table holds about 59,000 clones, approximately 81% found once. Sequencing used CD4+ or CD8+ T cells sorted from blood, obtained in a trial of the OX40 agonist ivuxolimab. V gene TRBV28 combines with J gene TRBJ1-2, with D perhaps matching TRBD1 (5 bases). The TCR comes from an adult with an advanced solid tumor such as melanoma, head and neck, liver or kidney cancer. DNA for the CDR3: TGTGCCAGCAGCCGACCCCCAGGGAACGGCTACACCTTC. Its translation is CASSRPPGNGYTF.